This record concerns one T cell receptor (beta chain) sequence. This clonotype showed up many times. It has no known antigen specificity. Per-nucleotide qualities are absent, and no much larger clonotype sits a single base away. The germline V gene sets CDR1 to LGHNA and CDR2 to YSLEER. The CDR3, cysteine through phenylalanine, is 17 amino acids long. Only the CDR3 region is kept as DNA, spanning 51 bases read in frame from base 1. Unmatched junction bases come to 15, with V trimmed by 3 bases and J by 9 bases. This entry belongs to a study of T cells after yellow fever vaccination (dated by TCRdb to 2018 to 2020). Background on the whole study: The SMART-Seq v4 Ultra Low Input RNA kit was used to prepare libraries from fractions with low cell numbers. To track T-cell clones before and after primary and booster YFV17D yellow fever vaccination, bulk TCR alpha and beta repertoires were sequenced longitudinally. Two healthy male donors made up the cohort, one aged 18 to 29 years and the other aged 30 to 40 years. Blood was collected at multiple timepoints before and after primary and secondary immunization, and bulk PBMC replicates and cell subsets were isolated.

The study at large found these results: Because abundant contaminating clonotypes from the bulk population could be contained in FACS-sorted repertoires, computational filtering was required. Compared with the primary T-cell response, the secondary T-cell response was faster but weaker, reaching its peak on day 5 rather than on day 15. The study included only two donors, which limits how far the findings can be generalized. A small share of clonotypes occurred in both CD4 and CD8 compartments, likely arising from convergent recombination. After the booster, most clones that had expanded after primary vaccination were detected again (around 96% of CD4 and more than 80% of CD8), suggesting broad maintenance of memory.

TCR cDNA was synthesized by 5'RACE template switching, through which a universal primer site and unique molecular identifiers were introduced. Priming of cDNA synthesis was performed from both the TCR alpha and TCR beta constant segments. Library amplification involved two PCR steps, and the second step added sample barcodes and sequencing adapters. Libraries were sequenced on Illumina HiSeq 2500 (2x100 bp) or NovaSeq (2x150 bp). In the original analysis: MIGEC was used to demultiplex reads and collapse the reads into UMI consensus sequences, and MiXCR was used for V(D)J alignment. Using edgeR on replicate PBMC samples, clonotypes were called vaccine-responding if FDR was below 0.01 and the log2 fold change was above 5 up to day 15. Each bulk clonotype received a CD4 or CD8 identity based on whether the sequenced CD4 or CD8 repertoire contained that clonotype at higher abundance. TCRdb applied fastp at Q25 and MiXCR to the public reads, then kept only in-frame beta chains. A single entry per CDR3 protein holds the most common genes and DNA from its merged rows. None of the V and J calls come from the authors' own analysis; TCRdb made them. This sample lists under 150,000 distinct CDR3 sequences; 7.7% were detected once. The ten largest clones take up approximately 0.78% of the sample.

Per the publication, the treatment or condition label means: live attenuated yellow fever vaccine strain. A standard Ficoll-Paque protocol was used to isolate PBMCs from peripheral blood. CD4 and CD8 T-cell fractions were isolated with Dynabeads CD4 and CD8 positive selection kits. TriZol was used to extract RNA from bulk PBMCs, from CD4 and CD8 fractions, and from dextramer-positive and dextramer-negative fractions. The specimen comprised CD4+ T cells sorted from PBMCs, sampled 5 days after the yellow fever booster vaccination. This sequence originates from a man aged 25 to 45 who received the YFV17D yellow fever vaccine. The rearrangement joined TRBV4-3 to TRBJ2-1, with 9 bases matching TRBD2. The CDR3 corresponds to CASSQGGVAGDAGEQFF. The sequence in DNA is TGCGCCAGCAGCCAGGGAGGGGTAGCGGGAGATGCGGGTGAGCAGTTCTTC.